These 10 T cell receptor beta chains were all obtained from the same sample, sequenced in a study of blood T cells in healthy people across ages. Then a second PCR, running roughly 7 to 11 cycles, was carried out with a sample-barcoded 5' primer and a J-beta primer mix. Each CDR3 protein gets one entry after TCRdb re-called the 5' RACE reads with MiXCR. Of roughly 1.7 million distinct CDR3 sequences detected, about 32% appear once; the ten largest clones hold 10% to 12%. Source material: blood. Receptors were obtained from a woman aged 25-40 years in good health.

This clonotype was detected only a few times. The rearrangement joins TRBV2 to TRBJ2-7, with D unclear. Germline loops: CDR1 SNHLY, CDR2 FYNNEI. With 7 bases removed from V and 8 bases from J, the gap between germline ends came to 3 bases. This CDR3 is 8 amino acids long. The CDR3 bases are TGTGCCAGCAAACAGCAGTACTTC. Encoded protein: CASKQQYF.

This sequence joins TRBV2 and TRBJ1-6; possible D gene TRBD1, 5 bases. Germline loops: CDR1 SNHLY, CDR2 FYNNEI. Trimming left V 7 bases short and J 5 bases short, with 15 bases between. The CDR3 contains 15 residues. For the CDR3, the DNA is TGTGCCAGCACCCCACATGGGGCGGATAATTCACCCCTCCACTTT. It translates to CASTPHGADNSPLHF. The whole variable domain, filled in from reference TRBV2 and TRBJ1-6, reads EPEVTQTPSHQVTQMGQEVILRCVPISNHLYFYWYRQILGQKVEFLVSFYNNEISEKSEIFDDQFSVERPDGSNFTLKIRSTKLEDSAMYFCASTPHGADNSPLHFGNGTRLTVT.

This clonotype appeared a few times. The CDR3 sequence is CASSYYRAGANVLTF. The CDR3 nucleotides read TGTGCCAGCAGTTACTACAGGGCGGGGGCCAACGTCCTGACTTTC. This chain uses TRBV6-5 with TRBJ2-6; tentative D call: TRBD1 (6 bases). The V gene's germline CDR1 is MNHEY and CDR2 SVGAGI. V lost 1 base and J 4 bases, leaving 8 bases between the germline ends. The CDR3 covers 15 residues.

This sequence joins TRBV28 and TRBJ1-1; TRBD1 is a possible D gene (5 bases). The V gene lost 6 bases and the J gene lost 4 bases, with 9 bases spanning the gap. Germline CDR1 MDHEN, CDR2 SYDVKM. The CDR3 contains 12 residues. In DNA form, the CDR3 reads TGTGCCAGCAGGAGGGGCCGCACTGAAGCTTTCTTT. Residues: CASRRGRTEAFF.

The genes are TRBV12-3 or TRBV12-4 and TRBJ2-7; D is unresolved. The V end lost 6 bases, the J end lost 2 bases, and 8 bases lay between the germline ends. The CDR3 consists of 12 residues. The CDR3 sequence is CASRPSPYEQYF. CDR3 nucleotide sequence: TGTGCCAGCAGGCCGTCGCCCTACGAGCAGTACTTC.

This clonotype was observed at least ten times. V usage is TRBV12-3 or TRBV12-4 and J usage is TRBJ1-5, with 10 bases lining up with TRBD1. Losses at the gene ends were 6 bases for V and 5 bases for J; bases not matched to a gene: 7. The CDR3 is made up of 15 amino acids. CDR3 sequence (DNA): TGTGCCAGCAGGTCCGGGACAGGGGAATATCAGCCCCAGCATTTT. Protein sequence: CASRSGTGEYQPQHF.

This clonotype was picked up a small number of times. The V gene is TRBV5-4, the J gene TRBJ2-5, with D perhaps matching TRBD1 or TRBD2 (6 bases each). Germline lookup yields CDR1 SGHNT and CDR2 YYREEE (reference sequence). This CDR3 comprises 16 residues. Trimming cost V 7 bases and J 9 bases, with 28 bases left between them. The DNA for the CDR3 is TGTGCCAGCCACAACCAAAGACTAGGCGCAGGGGAGTCCCAGTACTTC. Encoded protein: CASHNQRLGAGESQYF.

This clonotype was seen a handful of times. The chain uses TRBV4-1 and TRBJ2-7; 12 bases map to TRBD2. The CDR3 runs 17 residues. From germline, CDR1 is MGHRA and CDR2 YSYEKL. V shed 0 bases, J shed 6 bases, and the junction held 9 bases outside the gene matches. The CDR3 region has the DNA TGCGCCAGCAGCCAAGACCGGAGACTAGCGGGAGTAAGCGAGCAGTACTTC. Amino acid sequence: CASSQDRRLAGVSEQYF.

The CDR3 sequence: CSARDPTGALADTQYF. The CDR3 DNA is TGCAGTGCTAGAGATCCAACCGGGGCTCTAGCAGATACGCAGTATTTT. V and J are TRBV20-1 and TRBJ2-3; the D gene could be TRBD1 or TRBD2 (5 bases each). V lost 0 bases, J lost 4 bases, and 17 bases lay in between. Germline V gives CDR1 DFQATT, CDR2 SNEGSKA (reference sequence). This CDR3 region has 16 residues.

The chain recombines TRBV20-1 with TRBJ1-1; D perhaps matches TRBD1 (5 bases). V was pared by 6 bases and J by 1 base, with 15 bases between. The CDR3 consists of 14 residues. Germline CDR1 and CDR2: DFQATT and SNEGSKA (reference sequence). In DNA form, the CDR3 reads TGCAGTGCCAAGAGGGGCCAGGGGAACACTGAAGCTTTCTTT. Translating it yields CSAKRGQGNTEAFF.